What follows are 5 T cell receptor beta chains derived from one specimen sequenced in a study of OX40 agonist ivuxolimab in advanced cancers. Clones were read by immunoSEQ multiplex PCR, and TCRdb kept only the in-frame ones, dropping some. Here the sample spans about 34,000 clones, approximately 82% being singletons. The source material was CD4+ or CD8+ T cells sorted from blood, sampled in a trial of the OX40 agonist ivuxolimab. The receptors come from an adult with an advanced solid tumor such as melanoma, head and neck, liver or kidney cancer.

This chain links TRBV13 with TRBJ1-4; 9 bases map to TRBD1. The J segment lost 8 bases and the V segment lost 5 bases, leaving 9 bases of the junction unmatched. Germline V CDR1 and CDR2: PRHDT, FYEKMQ (reference sequence). The CDR3 consists of 15 residues. The CDR3 spells CASSRRDREAEKLFF. DNA for the CDR3: TGTGCCAGCAGCCGTAGGGACAGGGAAGCGGAAAAACTGTTTTTT.

V gene TRBV19 combines with J gene TRBJ2-1; 8 bases agree with TRBD2. The CDR3 is made up of 15 amino acids. The junction had 2 bases not matched to a gene; V was cut back by 3 bases and J by 1 base. The germline V gene has CDR1 LNHDA and CDR2 SQIVND (reference sequence). CDR3: CASSIQRGSYNEQFF. The CDR3 bases are TGTGCCAGTAGTATCCAGCGGGGGTCCTACAATGAGCAGTTCTTC.

V usage is TRBV9 and J usage is TRBJ2-7; D gene uncertain. Germline assignment: CDR1 SGDLS and CDR2 YYNGEE. The CDR3 runs 15 residues. V lost 0 bases, J lost 4 bases, and 14 bases lay in between. This CDR3 is CASSVGVPPMYEQYF. CDR3 bases: TGTGCCAGCAGCGTAGGGGTTCCCCCCATGTACGAGCAGTACTTC.

The rearrangement joins TRBV4-3 to TRBJ2-4, with D perhaps matching TRBD1 (6 bases). This CDR3 has 13 amino acids. V was pared by 1 base and J by 14 bases, with 15 bases between. Germline loops: CDR1 LGHNA, CDR2 YSLEER. Written as DNA, the CDR3 is TGCGCCAGCAGCCAAGTAGAGGACAGTCCGGAGTACTTC. Protein sequence: CASSQVEDSPEYF.

The rearrangement links TRBV6-1 to TRBJ2-3, with a weak D call TRBD2 (5 bases). V lost 2 bases and J 3 bases, leaving 12 bases between the germline ends. CDR3 size: 15 residues. Germline V gene sequence: CDR1 MNHNS, CDR2 SASEGT. CDR3 protein: CASSERSGRTDTQYF. The CDR3 DNA sequence: TGTGCCAGCAGTGAAAGGTCGGGAAGAACAGATACGCAGTATTTT.